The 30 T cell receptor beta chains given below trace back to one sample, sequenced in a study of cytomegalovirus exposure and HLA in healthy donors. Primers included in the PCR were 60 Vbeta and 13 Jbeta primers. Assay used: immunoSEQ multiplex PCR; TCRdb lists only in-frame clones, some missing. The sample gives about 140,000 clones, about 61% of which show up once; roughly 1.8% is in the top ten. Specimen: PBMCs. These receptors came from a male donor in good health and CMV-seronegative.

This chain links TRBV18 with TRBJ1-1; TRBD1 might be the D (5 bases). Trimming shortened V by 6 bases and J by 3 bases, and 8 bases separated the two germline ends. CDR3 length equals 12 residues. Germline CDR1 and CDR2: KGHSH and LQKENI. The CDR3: CASSWGDTEAFF. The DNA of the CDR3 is TGTGCCAGCTCCTGGGGGGACACTGAAGCTTTCTTT.

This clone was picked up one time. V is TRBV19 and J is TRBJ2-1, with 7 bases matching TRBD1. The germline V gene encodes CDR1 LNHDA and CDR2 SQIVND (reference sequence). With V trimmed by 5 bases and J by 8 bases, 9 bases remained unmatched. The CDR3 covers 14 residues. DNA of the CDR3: TGTGCCAGTAGTGCCCGCCAGGGGGTCGATGAGCAGTTCTTC. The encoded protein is CASSARQGVDEQFF.

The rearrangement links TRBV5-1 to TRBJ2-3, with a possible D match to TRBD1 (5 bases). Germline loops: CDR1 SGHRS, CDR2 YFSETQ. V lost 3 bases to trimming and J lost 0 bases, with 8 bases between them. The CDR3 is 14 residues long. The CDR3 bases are TGCGCCAGCAGCTCGCAGGGAAGCACAGATACGCAGTATTTT. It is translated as CASSSQGSTDTQYF.

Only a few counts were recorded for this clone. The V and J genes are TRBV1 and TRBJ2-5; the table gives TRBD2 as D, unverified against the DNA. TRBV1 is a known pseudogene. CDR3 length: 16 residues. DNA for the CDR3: TGCACCAGCAGCCAATCTCTTAGCGTTGCTGGTGAGACCCAGTACTTC. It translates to CTSSQSLSVAGETQYF.

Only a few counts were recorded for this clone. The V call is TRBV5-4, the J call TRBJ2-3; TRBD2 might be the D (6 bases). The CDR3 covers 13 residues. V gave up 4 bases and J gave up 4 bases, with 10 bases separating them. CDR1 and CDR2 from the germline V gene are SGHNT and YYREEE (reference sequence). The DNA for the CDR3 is TGTGCCAGCAGCGGGGGGTTCCCAGATACGCAGTATTTT. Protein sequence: CASSGGFPDTQYF.

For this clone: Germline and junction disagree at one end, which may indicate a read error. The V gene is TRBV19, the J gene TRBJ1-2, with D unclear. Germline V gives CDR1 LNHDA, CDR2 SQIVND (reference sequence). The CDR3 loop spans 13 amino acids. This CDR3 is CASSMRVSDGYPF. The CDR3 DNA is TGTGCCAGTAGTATGAGGGTTTCTGATGGCTACCCCTTC.

The CDR3, as DNA: TGTGCCAGCGGGGGGGGGTACACAGATACGCAGTATTTT. Translation gives CASGGGYTDTQYF. The chain has TRBV6-1 and TRBJ2-3, with 7 nucleotides matching TRBD2. Germline V gives CDR1 MNHNS, CDR2 SASEGT. V lost 8 bases and J lost 2; bases outside the gene matches: 4. The CDR3 consists of 13 residues.

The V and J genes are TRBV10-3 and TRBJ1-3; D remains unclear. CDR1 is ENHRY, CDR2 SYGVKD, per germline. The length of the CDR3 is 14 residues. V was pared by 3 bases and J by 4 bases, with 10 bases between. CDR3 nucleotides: TGTGCCATCAGTGATTTCTTGAGAGGAAACACCATATATTTT. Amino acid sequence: CAISDFLRGNTIYF.

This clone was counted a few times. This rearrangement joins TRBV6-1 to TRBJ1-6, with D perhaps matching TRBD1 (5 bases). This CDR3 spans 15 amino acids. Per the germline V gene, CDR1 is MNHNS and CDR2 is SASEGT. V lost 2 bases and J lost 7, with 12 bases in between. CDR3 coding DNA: TGTGCCAGCAGTGAAACCCAGGGCTCAAATTCACCCCTCCACTTT. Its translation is CASSETQGSNSPLHF.

The CDR3 DNA follows: TGTGCCAAGTCGAGGGGGACACAGAACACCGGGGAGCTGTTTTTT. As protein: CAKSRGTQNTGELFF. The V call is TRBV2, the J call TRBJ2-2, with a weak D call TRBD1 (6 bases). Per the germline V gene, CDR1 is SNHLY and CDR2 is FYNNEI. Trimming shortened V by 10 bases and J by 1 base, and 16 bases separated the two germline ends. This CDR3 has 15 residues.

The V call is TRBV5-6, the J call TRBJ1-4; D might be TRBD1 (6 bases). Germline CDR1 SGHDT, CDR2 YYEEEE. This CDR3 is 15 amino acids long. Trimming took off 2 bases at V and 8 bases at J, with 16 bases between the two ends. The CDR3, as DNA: TGTGCCAGCAGCTTTGGCACAGGGTTTAGGGAAAAACTGTTTTTT. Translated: CASSFGTGFREKLFF.

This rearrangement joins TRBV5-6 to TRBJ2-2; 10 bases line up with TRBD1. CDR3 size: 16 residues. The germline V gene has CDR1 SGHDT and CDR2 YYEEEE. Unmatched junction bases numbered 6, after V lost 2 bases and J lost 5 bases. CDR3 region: CASSFGTGVKTGELFF. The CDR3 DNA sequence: TGTGCCAGCAGCTTCGGGACAGGGGTAAAGACCGGGGAGCTGTTTTTT.

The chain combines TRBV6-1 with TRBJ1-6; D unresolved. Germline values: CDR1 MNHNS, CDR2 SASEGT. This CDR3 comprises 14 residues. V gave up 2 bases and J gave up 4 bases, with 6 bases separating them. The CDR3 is CASSERGYNSPLHF. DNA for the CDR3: TGTGCCAGCAGTGAACGGGGTTATAATTCACCCCTCCACTTT.

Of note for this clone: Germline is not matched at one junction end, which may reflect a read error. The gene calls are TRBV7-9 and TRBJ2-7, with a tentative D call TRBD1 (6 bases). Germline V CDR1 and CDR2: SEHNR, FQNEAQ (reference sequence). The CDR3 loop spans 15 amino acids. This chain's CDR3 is CSSNRGQDRLYEQYF. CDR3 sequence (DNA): TGTTCCAGCAACAGAGGCCAGGACAGACTCTACGAGCAGTACTTC.

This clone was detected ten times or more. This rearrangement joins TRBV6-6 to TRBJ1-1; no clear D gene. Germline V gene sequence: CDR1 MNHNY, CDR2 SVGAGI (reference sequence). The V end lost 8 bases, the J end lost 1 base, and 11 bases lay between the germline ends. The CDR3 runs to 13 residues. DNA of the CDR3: TGTGCCAGCTACGCCCGGGAGAACACTGAAGCTTTCTTT. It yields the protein CASYARENTEAFF.

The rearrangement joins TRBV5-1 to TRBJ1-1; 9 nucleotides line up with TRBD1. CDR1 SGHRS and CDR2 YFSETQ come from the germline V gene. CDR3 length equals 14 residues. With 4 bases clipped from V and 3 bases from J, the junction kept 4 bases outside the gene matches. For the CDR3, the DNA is TGCGCCAGCAGCCACGGGGACAGGGACACTGAAGCTTTCTTT. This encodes CASSHGDRDTEAFF.

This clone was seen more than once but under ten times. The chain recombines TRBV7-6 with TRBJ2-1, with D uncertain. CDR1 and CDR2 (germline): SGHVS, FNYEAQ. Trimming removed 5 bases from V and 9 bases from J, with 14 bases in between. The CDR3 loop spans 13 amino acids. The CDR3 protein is CASSPLTAGEQFF. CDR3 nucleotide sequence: TGTGCCAGCAGCCCGTTGACTGCCGGTGAGCAGTTCTTC.

CDR3: CASTPGSGGRSTGELFF. CDR3 coding DNA: TGTGCCAGCACGCCGGGGAGCGGGGGGCGAAGCACCGGGGAGCTGTTTTTT. This rearrangement joins TRBV11-2 to TRBJ2-2; 9 nucleotides line up with TRBD2. The germline gives CDR1 SGHAT, CDR2 FQNNGV. The length of the CDR3 is 17 residues. V lost 7 bases, J lost 4 bases, and 13 bases stayed unmatched. Full variable domain (remainder filled in from reference TRBV11-2 and TRBJ2-2): EAGVAQSPRYKIIEKRQSVAFWCNPISGHATLYWYQQILGQGPKLLIQFQNNGVVDDSQLPKDRFSAERLKGVDSTLKIQPAKLEDSAVYLCASTPGSGGRSTGELFFGEGSRLTVL.

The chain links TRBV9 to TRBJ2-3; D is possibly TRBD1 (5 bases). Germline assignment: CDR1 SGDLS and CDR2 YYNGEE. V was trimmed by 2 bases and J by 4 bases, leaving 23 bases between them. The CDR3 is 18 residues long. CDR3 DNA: TGTGCCAGCAGCGTCGACCGTGGGGCTTTCTCCATGGCAGATACGCAGTATTTT. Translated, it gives CASSVDRGAFSMADTQYF.

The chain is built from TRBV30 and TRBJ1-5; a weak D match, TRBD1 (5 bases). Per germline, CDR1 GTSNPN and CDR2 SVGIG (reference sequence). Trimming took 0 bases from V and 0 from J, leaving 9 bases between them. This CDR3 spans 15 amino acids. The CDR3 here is CAWSVGHTSNQPQHF. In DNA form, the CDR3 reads TGTGCCTGGAGTGTGGGGCACACTAGCAATCAGCCCCAGCATTTT.

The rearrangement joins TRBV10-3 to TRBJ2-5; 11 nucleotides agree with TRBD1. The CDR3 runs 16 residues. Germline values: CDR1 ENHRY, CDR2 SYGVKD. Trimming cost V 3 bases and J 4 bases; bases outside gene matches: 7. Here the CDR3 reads CAISDGGTGGRETQYF. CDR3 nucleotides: TGTGCCATCAGTGACGGCGGGACAGGGGGACGAGAGACCCAGTACTTC.

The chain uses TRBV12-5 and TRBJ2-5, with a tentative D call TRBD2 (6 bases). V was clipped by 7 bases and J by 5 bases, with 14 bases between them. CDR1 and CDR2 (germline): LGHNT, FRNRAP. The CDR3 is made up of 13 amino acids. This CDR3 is CASALSGEETQYF. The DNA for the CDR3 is TGTGCTAGTGCTCTTTCGGGGGAGGAGACCCAGTACTTC.

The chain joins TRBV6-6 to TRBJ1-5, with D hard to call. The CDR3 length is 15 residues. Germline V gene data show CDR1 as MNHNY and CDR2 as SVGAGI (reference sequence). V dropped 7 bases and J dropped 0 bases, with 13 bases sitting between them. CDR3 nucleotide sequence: TGTGCCAGCACCGAACAGACATATAGCAATCAGCCCCAGCATTTT. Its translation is CASTEQTYSNQPQHF.

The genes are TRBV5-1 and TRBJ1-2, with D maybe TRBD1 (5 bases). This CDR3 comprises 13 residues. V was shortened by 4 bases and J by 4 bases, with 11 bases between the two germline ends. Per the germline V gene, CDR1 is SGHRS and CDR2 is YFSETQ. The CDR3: CASSLDRLYGYTF. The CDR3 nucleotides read TGCGCCAGCAGCCTCGACAGACTCTATGGCTACACCTTC. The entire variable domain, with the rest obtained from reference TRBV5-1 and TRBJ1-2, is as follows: KAGVTQTPRYLIKTRGQQVTLSCSPISGHRSVSWYQQTPGQGLQFLFEYFSETQRNKGNFPGRFSGRQFSNSRSEMNVSTLELGDSALYLCASSLDRLYGYTFGSGTRLTVV.

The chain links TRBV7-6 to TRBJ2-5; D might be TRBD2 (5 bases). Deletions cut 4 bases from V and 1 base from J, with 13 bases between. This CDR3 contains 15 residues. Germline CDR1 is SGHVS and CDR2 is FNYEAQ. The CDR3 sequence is CASSSSGFLQETQYF. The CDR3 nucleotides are TGTGCCAGCAGCTCGAGCGGTTTCCTCCAAGAGACCCAGTACTTC.

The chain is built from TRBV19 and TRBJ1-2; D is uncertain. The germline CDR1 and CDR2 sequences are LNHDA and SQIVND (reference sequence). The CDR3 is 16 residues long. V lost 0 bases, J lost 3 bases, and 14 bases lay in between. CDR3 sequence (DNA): TGTGCCAGTAGTATAGATCTGTACAGAAGAGACTATGGCTACACCTTC. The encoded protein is CASSIDLYRRDYGYTF.

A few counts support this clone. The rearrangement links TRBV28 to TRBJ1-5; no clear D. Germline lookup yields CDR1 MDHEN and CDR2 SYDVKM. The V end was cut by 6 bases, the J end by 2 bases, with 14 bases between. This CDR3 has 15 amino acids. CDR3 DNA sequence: TGTGCCAGCAGACCTACAGAGATTGGCAATCAGCCCCAGCATTTT. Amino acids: CASRPTEIGNQPQHF.

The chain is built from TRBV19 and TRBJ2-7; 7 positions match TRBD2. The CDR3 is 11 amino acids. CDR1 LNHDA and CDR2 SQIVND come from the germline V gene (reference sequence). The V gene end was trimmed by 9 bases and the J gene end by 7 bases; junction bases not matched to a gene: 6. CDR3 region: CASGDYLEQYF. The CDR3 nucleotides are TGTGCCAGCGGGGACTACCTAGAGCAGTACTTC. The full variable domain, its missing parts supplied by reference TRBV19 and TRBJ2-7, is DGGITQSPKYLFRKEGQNVTLSCEQNLNHDAMYWYRQDPGQGLRLIYYSQIVNDFQKGDIAEGYSVSREKKESFPLTVTSAQKNPTAFYLCASGDYLEQYFGPGTRLTVT.

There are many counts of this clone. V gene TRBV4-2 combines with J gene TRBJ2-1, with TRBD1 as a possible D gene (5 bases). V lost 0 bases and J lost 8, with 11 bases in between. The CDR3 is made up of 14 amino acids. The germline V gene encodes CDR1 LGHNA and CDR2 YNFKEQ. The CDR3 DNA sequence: TGTGCCAGCAGCCAAGATAAACAGGCGGATGAGCAGTTCTTC. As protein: CASSQDKQADEQFF.

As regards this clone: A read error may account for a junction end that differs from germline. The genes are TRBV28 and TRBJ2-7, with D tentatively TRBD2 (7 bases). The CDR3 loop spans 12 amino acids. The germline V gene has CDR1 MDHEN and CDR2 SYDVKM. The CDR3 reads CASSEGDYGQYF. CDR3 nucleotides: TGTGCCAGCAGTGAGGGGGACTACGGGCAGTACTTC. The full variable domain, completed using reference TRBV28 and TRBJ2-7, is DVKVTQSSRYLVKRTGEKVFLECVQDMDHENMFWYRQDPGLGLRLIYFSYDVKMKEKGDIPEGYSVSREKKERFSLILESASTNQTSMYLCASSEGDYGQYFGPGTRLTVT.